This paragraph covers one T cell receptor beta chain sequence. Its antigen remains unidentified. The CDR3 consists of 15 residues. V shed 3 bases, J shed 4 bases, and the junction held 9 bases outside the gene matches. Germline V gives CDR1 SGHRS, CDR2 YFSETQ. This entry is derived from a study of shared clonotypes between healthy human individuals. Findings and limits, study-wide: Some naive CD4 clonotypes, around 5%, turned up in common across a handful of donors. Large depth notwithstanding, sorted-subset sequencing proved incomplete by rarefaction.

Clones were sequenced by immunoSEQ multiplex PCR, and TCRdb holds only the in-frame ones, with some missing. Of about 1.5 million clones in the sample, roughly 96% were seen once. Sequenced input: naive CD4+ T cells sorted from blood. Stated subset: CD45RA+ positively selected. This TCR came from a man aged 25 to 45 in good health. The gene calls are TRBV5-1 and TRBJ2-7; TRBD2 matches at 8 bases. CDR3 sequence: CASSSGGLGEYEQYF. The DNA of the CDR3 is TGCGCCAGCAGCTCTGGGGGACTAGGGGAATACGAGCAGTACTTC.